The 23 T cell receptor beta chains listed next were all sequenced from one sample in a study of cytomegalovirus exposure and HLA in healthy donors (dated by TCRdb to 2015 to 2018). Libraries were built with the immunoSEQ multiplex PCR assay. For the multiplex PCR, a mixture combining 60 forward primers for TCR Vbeta segments and 13 reverse primers for TCR Jbeta segments was used. This immuneACCESS table, as held by TCRdb, lists in-frame sequences with V and J called but not all clones. Of the missing ones, under half trace to an unresolved V gene in checked studies; the others have no known cause. The sample data list over 80,000 clones, and 60% to 75% of these were observed just once. Clones ranked in the top ten supply 13% to 15% of the sample. Material for sequencing was PBMCs. Receptor source: a woman between 65 and 79 years old in good health and CMV-seropositive.

The V call is TRBV30, the J call TRBJ2-5, with a tentative D call TRBD2 (6 bases). This CDR3 is built from 12 residues. CDR1 and CDR2 from the germline V gene are GTSNPN and SVGIG (reference sequence). This CDR3 is CAAGGNQETQYF. The CDR3 DNA follows: TGTGCTGCCGGGGGTAACCAAGAGACCCAGTACTTC.

This chain joins TRBV29-1 and TRBJ2-7; 9 nucleotides match TRBD1. Germline lookup yields CDR1 SQVTM and CDR2 ANQGSEA. Trimming cost V 2 bases and J 2 bases; bases outside gene matches: 4. This CDR3 has 14 amino acids. The CDR3 here is CSVESDRGTYEQYF. In DNA form, the CDR3 reads TGCAGCGTTGAATCGGACAGGGGCACCTACGAGCAGTACTTC.

The chain joins TRBV7-6 to TRBJ2-7; perhaps TRBD2 as D (6 bases). The CDR3 has 16 amino acids. Germline assignment: CDR1 SGHVS and CDR2 FNYEAQ. V was pared by 2 bases and J by 0 bases, with 14 bases between. CDR3 DNA: TGTGCCAGCAGCTTAATAGGCGGCGGGGCCTCCTACGAGCAGTACTTC. This sequence encodes CASSLIGGGASYEQYF. The full variable domain, completed using reference TRBV7-6 and TRBJ2-7, is GAGVSQSPRYKVTKRGQDVALRCDPISGHVSLYWYRQALGQGPEFLTYFNYEAQQDKSGLPNDRFSAERPEGSISTLTIQRTEQRDSAMYRCASSLIGGGASYEQYFGPGTRLTVT.

With regard to this clone: The junction differs from germline at one of its ends, possibly a read error. The V and J genes are TRBV7-9 and TRBJ2-7, with a tentative D call TRBD2 (6 bases). This CDR3 has 15 residues. Germline loops: CDR1 SEHNR, CDR2 FQNEAQ (reference sequence). For the CDR3, the DNA is TGTTCCAGCAGCTTTCCGGGGGTCAGCACCTACGAGCAGTACTTC. It yields the protein CSSSFPGVSTYEQYF.

V usage is TRBV5-1 and J usage is TRBJ2-2; a possible D gene is TRBD1 (6 bases). Trimming stripped 4 bases from V and 5 bases from J, with 12 bases between. The CDR3 has 14 residues. Germline V CDR1 and CDR2: SGHRS, YFSETQ. Here the CDR3 reads CASSPGTTTGELFF. Written as DNA, the CDR3 is TGCGCCAGCAGCCCCGGGACAACAACCGGGGAGCTGTTTTTT.

This clone has just one count. This rearrangement joins TRBV19 to TRBJ1-2; 10 positions agree with TRBD1. The V and J ends lost 8 bases and 2 bases, in that order; junction bases with no gene match: 8. The CDR3 runs 15 residues. Germline lookup yields CDR1 LNHDA and CDR2 SQIVND (reference sequence). DNA for the CDR3: TGTGCCAGTTGGTCGAGACAGGGGGCGAACTATGGCTACACCTTC. Amino acids: CASWSRQGANYGYTF.

V is TRBV9 and J is TRBJ2-2, with D perhaps TRBD2 (7 bases). Trimming shortened V by 0 bases and J by 4 bases, and 13 bases separated the two germline ends. The CDR3 extends over 16 amino acids. In germline, CDR1 is SGDLS, CDR2 YYNGEE. CDR3: CASSVGGGVGTGELFF. The CDR3 DNA reads TGTGCCAGCAGCGTAGGGGGGGGCGTTGGCACCGGGGAGCTGTTTTTT.

This rearrangement joins TRBV6-1 to TRBJ2-3; D is undetermined. Germline-derived CDR1 and CDR2 are MNHNS and SASEGT. Trimming shortened V by 3 bases and J by 6 bases, and 7 bases separated the two germline ends. This CDR3 contains 12 residues. The CDR3 loop is CASSDYLDTQYF. The CDR3 DNA reads TGTGCCAGCAGTGACTACTTGGATACGCAGTATTTT.

The chain couples TRBV28 to TRBJ1-5; D gene uncertain. Germline CDR1 and CDR2: MDHEN and SYDVKM. The V gene lost 2 bases and the J gene lost 0 bases, with 11 bases spanning the gap. CDR3 size: 16 residues. The CDR3 is CASSLGGFSSNQPQHF. In nucleotides, the CDR3 is TGTGCCAGCAGTTTAGGAGGTTTCTCTAGCAATCAGCCCCAGCATTTT.

The chain carries TRBV6-5 and TRBJ2-7, with D possibly matching TRBD2 (6 bases). Germline V lookup: CDR1 MNHEY, CDR2 SVGAGI. The CDR3 consists of 13 residues. V was clipped by 5 bases and J by 3 bases, with 11 bases between them. The CDR3 protein is CASSRTTGYEQYF. In DNA, the CDR3 is TGTGCCAGCAGTCGGACTACAGGCTACGAGCAGTACTTC.

V is TRBV10-2 and J is TRBJ1-5; D is ambiguous. The CDR3 is 14 amino acids. Trimming shortened V by 6 bases and J by 1 base, and 10 bases separated the two germline ends. Germline V lookup: CDR1 WSHSY, CDR2 SAAADI. In DNA form, the CDR3 reads TGCGCCAGCAGGGCAATATCCAGCAATCAGCCCCAGCATTTT. It translates to CASRAISSNQPQHF.

The rearrangement uses TRBV6-4 and TRBJ1-1, with a possible D match to TRBD1 (5 bases). The CDR3 runs to 16 residues. The germline V gene has CDR1 MRHNA and CDR2 SNTAGT. V was shortened by 5 bases and J by 4 bases, with 20 bases between the two germline ends. CDR3 protein: CASSPYPRAGVTEAFF. CDR3 DNA: TGTGCCAGCAGTCCCTATCCCAGGGCTGGCGTCACTGAAGCTTTCTTT.

The chain links TRBV19 to TRBJ1-6; 7 positions match TRBD1. Looked up from germline, CDR1 is LNHDA and CDR2 is SQIVND (reference sequence). The length of the CDR3 is 11 residues. The V segment lost 3 bases and the J segment 15 bases; nucleotides outside the gene matches: 2. DNA for the CDR3: TGTGCCAGTAGTATCGACAGGGTCCTCCACTTT. Residues: CASSIDRVLHF.

This chain links TRBV6-1 with TRBJ2-7; TRBD1 agrees at 7 bases. CDR1 is MNHNS and CDR2 is SASEGT in the germline V gene. The CDR3 has 15 amino acids. The trim removed 5 bases at V and 2 bases at J, leaving 9 bases unmatched. The DNA of the CDR3 is TGTGCCAGCAGTATGGGGGACAGTGTCACCTACGAGCAGTACTTC. Translation gives CASSMGDSVTYEQYF.

This chain joins TRBV7-2 and TRBJ1-5; D may be TRBD1 (5 bases). Trimming stripped 7 bases from V and 4 bases from J, with 14 bases between. Germline-derived CDR1 and CDR2 are SGHTA and FQGNSA. The CDR3 consists of 14 residues. The CDR3 DNA reads TGTGCCAGCACCAGCTTCGGGGGGAATCAGCCCCAGCATTTT. Its translation: CASTSFGGNQPQHF.

The chain recombines TRBV2 with TRBJ2-2; 8 bases agree with TRBD2. This CDR3 contains 14 residues. Looked up from germline, CDR1 is SNHLY and CDR2 is FYNNEI. J lost 1 base, V lost 6 bases, and 1 base had no gene match. The DNA for the CDR3 is TGTGCCAGCAGGACTAGCGAGAACACCGGGGAGCTGTTTTTT. The encoded protein is CASRTSENTGELFF.

The rearrangement links TRBV29-1 to TRBJ2-7, with 7 bases identical to TRBD1. J gave up 4 bases and V 8 bases, and 11 bases lay outside the gene matches. CDR1 and CDR2 (germline): SQVTM, ANQGSEA. The CDR3 loop spans 13 amino acids. CDR3 sequence (DNA): TGCAGCTGTACCGGGACAGTGAAATACGAGCAGTACTTC. Translated: CSCTGTVKYEQYF.

This clone came up a few times. The chain is built from TRBV6-8 and TRBJ1-4; 8 nucleotides line up with TRBD1. The trim removed 1 base at V and 1 base at J, leaving 5 bases unmatched. The CDR3 spans 17 residues. Germline CDR1 MNHGY, CDR2 SAAAGT. The CDR3 sequence: CASSYLDRVVTNEKLFF. As DNA, the CDR3 is TGTGCCAGCAGTTACTTGGACAGGGTTGTAACTAATGAAAAACTGTTTTTT.

The chain couples TRBV18 to TRBJ2-3, with 9 bases identical to TRBD2. The length of the CDR3 is 21 residues. In germline, CDR1 is KGHSH, CDR2 LQKENI. Trimming at V came to 0 bases and at J to 2 bases, leaving 18 bases not matched to a gene. In DNA form, the CDR3 reads TGTGCCAGCTCACCACCCAGACTAAGCGGGAGGACAAATTGGAACACAGATACGCAGTATTTT. As protein: CASSPPRLSGRTNWNTDTQYF.

This clone was observed a handful of times. This chain links TRBV7-8 with TRBJ2-2; D might be TRBD1 (7 bases). CDR3 length: 17 amino acids. Per the germline V gene, CDR1 is SGHVS and CDR2 is FQNEAQ. Trimming stripped 3 bases from V and 0 bases from J, with 14 bases between. The CDR3 bases are TGTGCCAGCAGCTTGCGGGACAGCGGGTCGAACACCGGGGAGCTGTTTTTT. This gives the protein CASSLRDSGSNTGELFF.

The chain joins TRBV5-1 to TRBJ2-7, with TRBD2 matching over 14 bases. Germline V gene data show CDR1 as SGHRS and CDR2 as YFSETQ. The ends lost 4 bases at V and 5 bases at J; junction bases unmatched: 8. The CDR3 is 16 residues long. For the CDR3, the DNA is TGCGCCAGCAGCCAGGGGACTAGCGGGAGTCTAGACGAGCAGTACTTC. Translating gives CASSQGTSGSLDEQYF.

This clone was seen once. The chain links TRBV7-2 to TRBJ1-4, with D perhaps TRBD1 (6 bases). The CDR3 has 14 amino acids. Germline assignment: CDR1 SGHTA and CDR2 FQGNSA. V lost 4 bases and J 8 bases, leaving 14 bases between the germline ends. CDR3 in DNA: TGTGCCAGCAGCTACCAGGGGCTTGGGGAAAAACTGTTTTTT. It encodes CASSYQGLGEKLFF.

This sequence joins TRBV7-9 and TRBJ2-7, with TRBD2 matching over 7 bases. Trimming at V came to 0 bases and at J to 0 bases, leaving 5 bases not matched to a gene. The germline CDR1 and CDR2 sequences are SEHNR and FQNEAQ (reference sequence). The length of the CDR3 is 16 residues. This chain's CDR3 is CASSLALLADSYEQYF. The DNA of the CDR3 is TGTGCCAGCAGCTTAGCGCTCCTAGCGGACTCCTACGAGCAGTACTTC.